The 13 T cell receptor beta chains below all came from one sample that was sequenced in a study of long-term antiretroviral therapy in people with HIV. It was version v3.0 of the immunoSEQ assay that was run at survey level. Profiling relied on immunoSEQ multiplex PCR, and the TCRdb table lists in-frame clones only, not all of them. This table has about 35,000 clones, around 94% appearing once. The specimen was unsorted PBMCs, collected 4.1 years after starting antiretroviral therapy. These receptors were collected from a woman in her forties or fifties with HIV.

The V and J genes are TRBV7-2 and TRBJ2-3, with D unclear. The CDR3 has 13 residues. Trimming pared 1 base from V and 4 bases from J, leaving 6 bases between. The germline gives CDR1 SGHTA, CDR2 FQGNSA. CDR3 in DNA: TGTGCCAGCAGCTTAGACCCTTCAGATACGCAGTATTTT. It is translated as CASSLDPSDTQYF.

The rearrangement uses TRBV11-2 and TRBJ1-1; perhaps TRBD1 as D (5 bases). The germline CDR1 and CDR2 sequences are SGHAT and FQNNGV. The CDR3 extends over 15 amino acids. The V end lost 0 bases, the J end lost 4 bases, and 12 bases lay between the germline ends. CDR3 coding DNA: TGTGCCAGCAGCTTAGATGGGTCAGGGACCACTGAAGCTTTCTTT. Translation: CASSLDGSGTTEAFF.

The rearrangement joins TRBV28 to TRBJ2-7; 8 bases match TRBD1. With V trimmed by 4 bases and J by 1 base, 6 bases remained unmatched. Germline V lookup: CDR1 MDHEN, CDR2 SYDVKM. The CDR3 runs to 15 residues. The CDR3 DNA reads TGTGCCAGCAGTTCTACAGGGGGATCATCCTACGAGCAGTACTTC. Translated, it gives CASSSTGGSSYEQYF.

The chain uses TRBV7-9 and TRBJ2-4; 11 positions match TRBD2. The CDR3 totals 15 residues. Trimming took 5 bases from V and 6 from J; bases not matched to a gene: 6. Germline V lookup: CDR1 SEHNR, CDR2 FQNEAQ (reference sequence). CDR3 DNA sequence: TGTGCCAGCAGCCCCGGACTAGCGGGTGGAAACATTCAGTACTTC. Amino acids: CASSPGLAGGNIQYF.

Only one count was recorded for this clone. The rearrangement joins TRBV5-6 to TRBJ1-2; D unresolved. Per the germline V gene, CDR1 is SGHDT and CDR2 is YYEEEE. V was cut by 0 bases and J by 7 bases, with 10 bases left in between. The CDR3 length is 13 residues. CDR3 sequence reads: CASSLDLRGGYTF. CDR3 nucleotides: TGTGCCAGCAGCTTGGATCTGCGAGGTGGCTACACCTTC.

The J gene is TRBJ2-1, the V gene TRBV9; D might be TRBD2 (5 bases). Germline CDR1 SGDLS, CDR2 YYNGEE. The CDR3 extends over 14 amino acids. The V gene lost 3 bases and the J gene lost 8 bases, with 15 bases spanning the gap. The CDR3 spells CASSAQDIGDEQFF. CDR3 DNA sequence: TGTGCCAGCAGCGCTCAGGATATCGGGGATGAGCAGTTCTTC.

The CDR3 reads CASSLSSKADTEAFF. The CDR3, as DNA: TGCGCCAGCAGCTTGAGCAGCAAGGCAGACACTGAAGCTTTCTTT. The chain couples TRBV5-1 to TRBJ1-1; D remains unclear. CDR3 length: 15 residues. CDR1 is SGHRS and CDR2 is YFSETQ in the germline V gene. The V end was cut by 1 base, the J end by 3 bases, with 13 bases between.

This rearrangement joins TRBV7-2 to TRBJ1-2; a possible D gene is TRBD1 (6 bases). Trimming took off 5 bases at V and 4 bases at J, with 11 bases between the two ends. Looked up from germline, CDR1 is SGHTA and CDR2 is FQGNSA. The CDR3 length is 13 residues. CDR3 amino acids: CASSPRTVYGYTF. CDR3 sequence (DNA): TGTGCCAGCAGCCCCCGGACAGTCTATGGCTACACCTTC.

Comment on this clone: The same CDR3 also results from other DNA sequences found in this sample. The chain uses TRBV20-1 and TRBJ2-5; D call uncertain. This CDR3 is 11 amino acids long. Germline V gene sequence: CDR1 DFQATT, CDR2 SNEGSKA (reference sequence). Deletions cut 0 bases from V and 2 bases from J, with 1 base between. The CDR3 spells CSARDQETQYF. The DNA of the CDR3 is TGCAGTGCTAGAGATCAAGAGACCCAGTACTTC.

This rearrangement joins TRBV7-9 to TRBJ1-5; 10 positions match TRBD1. Unmatched junction bases numbered 5, after V lost 7 bases and J lost 2 bases. The CDR3 spans 15 residues. Germline CDR1 and CDR2: SEHNR and FQNEAQ (reference sequence). The CDR3 sequence is CASTKTGGRNQPQHF. The DNA of the CDR3 is TGTGCCAGCACCAAGACAGGGGGCCGCAATCAGCCCCAGCATTTT.

The chain couples TRBV6-1 to TRBJ1-2; 8 bases are a match to TRBD1. Germline V lookup: CDR1 MNHNS, CDR2 SASEGT. V gave up 5 bases and J gave up 3 bases; unmatched junction bases: 5. The CDR3 is made up of 14 amino acids. As DNA, the CDR3 is TGTGCCAGCAGTCCACAGGACAGGGACTATGGCTACACCTTC. Translating gives CASSPQDRDYGYTF.

The rearrangement joins TRBV7-2 to TRBJ1-6; D is undetermined. CDR1 and CDR2 from the germline V gene are SGHTA and FQGNSA. Between the trimmed V and J ends, which lost 1 base and 0 bases, there was a span of 7 bases. The CDR3 is made up of 16 amino acids. The CDR3 loop is CASSLERSSYNSPLHF. The CDR3 coding sequence is TGTGCCAGCAGCTTAGAGAGGAGCTCCTATAATTCACCCCTCCACTTT. Variable domain in full (rest from reference TRBV7-2 and TRBJ1-6): GAGVSQSPSNKVTEKGKDVELRCDPISGHTALYWYRQSLGQGLEFLIYFQGNSAPDKSGLPSDRFSAERTGGSVSTLTIQRTQQEDSAVYLCASSLERSSYNSPLHFGNGTRLTVT.

The genes are TRBV5-1 and TRBJ2-5, with 11 bases lining up with TRBD2. This CDR3 is built from 13 residues. V was clipped by 8 bases and J by 5 bases; unmatched bases: 5. Germline V CDR1 and CDR2: SGHRS, YFSETQ. CDR3 amino acids: CASSGGARETQYF. The CDR3 DNA sequence: TGCGCCAGTAGCGGGGGGGCGAGGGAGACCCAGTACTTC.